The rows below give T cell receptor beta chains drawn from one sample of a study of blood T cells in healthy people across ages. Using its own MiXCR run on the 5' RACE reads, TCRdb lists one record per CDR3 protein. The sample has roughly 1,300,000 distinct CDR3 sequences; approximately 63% are singletons. Sequencing input: blood. These receptors all stem from a man aged 18 to 35 in good health. Each CDR3 is given with its conserved first and last residue. Each record gives: J gene, D gene, clone size, V gene, CDR3 protein, CDR3 DNA. A D gene is named only where the DNA matches it firmly. The size entry is marked missing in some rows and otherwise reads once, few, many or a size class.

TRBJ2-3	TRBD1	NA	TRBV29-1	CSATGTGFTDTQYF	TGCAGCGCAACCGGGACAGGGTTCACAGATACGCAGTATTTT
TRBJ2-3	TRBD1	NA	TRBV20-1	CSARGAPGQATDTQYF	TGCAGTGCTAGAGGTGCACCGGGACAGGCAACAGATACGCAGTATTTT
TRBJ2-7	NA	NA	TRBV6-2/TRBV6-3	CASSLDSTGGYEQYF	TGTGCCAGCAGCTTAGACTCAACTGGGGGGTACGAGCAGTACTTC
TRBJ2-1	NA	once	TRBV20-1	CSAAGQYSYNEQFF	TGCAGTGCTGCGGGCCAATACTCCTACAATGAGCAGTTCTTC
TRBJ1-1	NA	NA	TRBV6-1	CASSELRAEAFF	TGTGCCAGCAGTGAACTGAGGGCTGAAGCTTTCTTT
TRBJ1-5	TRBD1	NA	TRBV28	CASSHRGENQPQHF	TGTGCCAGCAGCCACAGGGGGGAGAATCAGCCCCAGCATTTT
TRBJ1-6	NA	NA	TRBV6-5	CASSYSIGEGNNSPLHF	TGTGCCAGCAGTTACTCGATCGGGGAGGGGAACAATTCACCCCTCCACTTT
TRBJ2-3	TRBD2	NA	TRBV5-1	CASSIRTSGGAGYTDTQYF	TGCGCCAGCAGCATACGGACTAGCGGGGGGGCCGGTTATACAGATACGCAGTATTTT
TRBJ2-3	NA	NA	TRBV12-3/TRBV12-4	CARGTRADAEYF	TGTGCCAGAGGAACGAGAGCAGATGCGGAATATTTT
TRBJ1-1	NA	many	TRBV7-8	CASSLGRSAFF	TGTGCCAGCAGCTTAGGGCGCTCAGCTTTCTTT